Listed below are T cell receptor beta chains from one sample, sequenced in a study of control samples from healthy donors and cancer patients. Assay used: immunoSEQ multiplex PCR; TCRdb lists only in-frame clones, some missing. The sample holds 90,000 to 150,000 clones, about 83% seen once. The specimen sequenced was blood. All receptors derive from a man aged 25 to 40 in good health. Each CDR3 is given with its conserved first and last residue. The D gene is left open where the match is weak. A clone size is listed for some rows: how often the clone was seen (once, few, many), or a class if it is expanded.

clone_size | j_call | v_call | d_call | cdr3_nt | cdr3_aa
few | TRBJ2-1 | TRBV3-1/TRBV3-2 | NA | TGTGCCAGCAGCCACTCGGACTCGCGCAATGAGCAGTTCTTC | CASSHSDSRNEQFF
NA | TRBJ2-1 | TRBV10-1 | NA | TGCGCCAGCAGTGGGGTGGCCGGGGAGCAGTTCTTC | CASSGVAGEQFF
NA | TRBJ1-5 | TRBV5-1 | NA | TGCGCCAGCAGCTTGGTAGGGGGGGCAGGGCAGCCCCAGCATTTT | CASSLVGGAGQPQHF
NA | TRBJ1-3 | TRBV9 | NA | TGTGCCAGCAGCGCTCAGGCGAACTCTGGAAACACCATATATTTT | CASSAQANSGNTIYF
NA | TRBJ1-4 | TRBV5-5 | TRBD1 | TGTGCCAGCAGCCGGACCTCCGGGACAGATACAACTAATGAAAAACTGTTTTTT | CASSRTSGTDTTNEKLFF
once | TRBJ2-3 | TRBV27 | NA | TGTGCCAGCAGTTTTGGTCAGCGGCGCACAGATACGCAGTATTTT | CASSFGQRRTDTQYF
NA | TRBJ1-6 | TRBV12-5 | NA | TGTGCTAGTGGTTTGGTGGCCGATTCACCCCTCCACTTT | CASGLVADSPLHF
NA | TRBJ1-5 | TRBV28 | NA | TGTGCCAGCAGCCAAGGGGCCGATTATCAGCCCCAGCATTTT | CASSQGADYQPQHF
NA | TRBJ1-1 | TRBV12-3/TRBV12-4 | TRBD1 | TGTGCCAGCAGGAAACAGGGGGCAACTGAAGCTTTCTTT | CASRKQGATEAFF
NA | TRBJ2-7 | TRBV10-3 | NA | TGTGCCATCGGGACGGTATCCTACGAGCAGTACTTC | CAIGTVSYEQYF
few | TRBJ1-1 | TRBV10-3 | NA | TGTGCCATCAGTGAGTCGAGTGCTGAAGCTTTCTTT | CAISESSAEAFF
NA | TRBJ2-7 | TRBV19 | TRBD2 | TGTGCCAGTAGTATTCTAGCGGGGCTATCCTACGAGCAGTACTTC | CASSILAGLSYEQYF
once | TRBJ1-5 | TRBV5-5 | NA | TGTGCCAGCAGCTTGTGGTCAGGCGATCAGCCCCAGCATTTT | CASSLWSGDQPQHF
NA | TRBJ2-3 | TRBV25-1 | NA | TGTGCCAGCAGTGAAGTGGGTTGGGCACCCACAGATACGCAGTATTTT | CASSEVGWAPTDTQYF
NA | TRBJ2-5 | TRBV11-3 | TRBD2 | TGTGCCAGCAGCTTAGGGAGGGGCGGGGGGGCGCGGCAAGAGACCCAGTACTTC | CASSLGRGGGARQETQYF
NA | TRBJ2-5 | TRBV2 | NA | TGTGCCAGCAGGTGGACCGATCAAGAGACCCAGTACTTC | CASRWTDQETQYF
NA | TRBJ1-1 | TRBV25-1 | NA | TGTGCCAGCAGTGATGCATGGGGTTTTAACACTGAAGCTTTCTTT | CASSDAWGFNTEAFF
NA | TRBJ2-1 | TRBV19 | TRBD2 | TGTGCCAGTATAGGATTTAACGCAGCGGGATACAATGAGCAGTTCTTC | CASIGFNAAGYNEQFF
NA | TRBJ1-1 | TRBV7-3 | TRBD1 | TGTGCCACCTCGACAGGGGTGAACACTGAAGCTTTCTTT | CATSTGVNTEAFF
once | TRBJ1-5 | TRBV5-1 | NA | TGCGCCAGCAGCTTGATGGAACGAGGGCCCCAGCATTTT | CASSLMERGPQHF
NA | TRBJ2-5 | TRBV28 | NA | TGTGCCAGCAGTTTACGAGAGACCCAGTACTTC | CASSLRETQYF
few | TRBJ1-5 | TRBV18 | NA | TGTGCCAGCTCACCGAATCCCAGGGTCGGCGGGCCCCAGCATTTT | CASSPNPRVGGPQHF
NA | TRBJ1-2 | TRBV11-2 | NA | TGTGCCAGCAGCTCGCACAGCGACCTAAACTATGGCTACACCTTC | CASSSHSDLNYGYTF
NA | TRBJ2-2 | TRBV5-5 | NA | TGTGCCAGCAGCTCTCTGGGGGTAAAGAGAGGGAACGCGAACACCGGGGAGCTGTTTTTT | CASSSLGVKRGNANTGELFF
NA | TRBJ1-1 | TRBV9 | NA | TGTGCCAGCAGCGCCGGGACCCCGAACACTGAAGCTTTCTTT | CASSAGTPNTEAFF
NA | TRBJ1-1 | TRBV9 | TRBD1 | TGTGCCAGCAGTAATCGTCAGGGGGGGAACACTGAAGCTTTCTTT | CASSNRQGGNTEAFF
once | TRBJ2-2 | TRBV9 | NA | TGTGCCAGCAGCGTCGGGGACAACTTGGTCTCCGGGGAGCTGTTTTTT | CASSVGDNLVSGELFF
NA | TRBJ1-1 | TRBV6-1 | NA | TGTGCCAGCAGTGATCTGGGGGCTGCTGAAGCTTTCTTT | CASSDLGAAEAFF
NA | TRBJ1-3 | TRBV30 | NA | TGTGCCTGGCAAACTGGACTGAGCTCTGGAAACACCATATATTTT | CAWQTGLSSGNTIYF